These T cell receptor beta chains were read from a single sample in a study of cytomegalovirus exposure and HLA in healthy donors. Generated by immunoSEQ multiplex PCR, the TCRdb table keeps only in-frame clones and is missing some. The table lists 100,000 to 150,000 clones, about four fifths of them singletons. The specimen sequenced was PBMCs. These receptors originate from a male donor in good health and CMV-seronegative. Each CDR3 is given with its conserved first and last residue. A D gene is named only where the DNA matches it firmly. Size is stated for part of the rows, as once, few or many counts, or as a class when the clone is expanded.

once TRBJ2-5 TRBV7-3 TRBD2 CASSSGGEGETQYF TGTGCCAGCAGCTCCGGGGGGGAGGGAGAGACCCAGTACTTC
- TRBJ2-3 TRBV11-3 - CASSLNGADTQYF TGTGCCAGCAGCTTAAATGGAGCAGATACGCAGTATTTT
- TRBJ2-1 TRBV30 TRBD2 CAWALAGRNEQFF TGTGCCTGGGCCCTAGCGGGGCGCAATGAGCAGTTCTTC
- TRBJ1-1 TRBV7-8 - CASSLGAGNTEAFF TGTGCCAGCAGCTTAGGGGCGGGGAACACTGAAGCTTTCTTT
- TRBJ2-5 TRBV5-1 TRBD2 CASRTGGAGETQYF TGCGCCAGCCGTACCGGGGGGGCCGGGGAGACCCAGTACTTC
- TRBJ2-5 TRBV6-5 - CASSVTLANQETQYF TGTGCCAGCAGTGTCACACTAGCTAATCAAGAGACCCAGTACTTC
- TRBJ2-5 TRBV13 TRBD2 CASSPWGLGRQETQYF TGTGCCAGCAGCCCGTGGGGACTAGGGAGACAAGAGACCCAGTACTTC
- TRBJ2-3 TRBV19 TRBD2 CASSMGGSGSYTQYF TGTGCCAGTAGTATGGGGGGTAGCGGGAGCTATACGCAGTATTTT
- TRBJ2-3 TRBV6-5 - CASTGTFTDTQYF TGTGCCAGCACCGGGACATTCACAGATACGCAGTATTTT
once TRBJ2-7 TRBV5-1 TRBD2 CASSLKRGRPHEQYF TGCGCCAGCAGCTTGAAGCGGGGCCGGCCTCACGAGCAGTACTTC
- TRBJ1-2 TRBV19 TRBD1 CASKDGGPGQGSSGYTF TGTGCCAGTAAAGATGGAGGTCCGGGACAGGGAAGTAGTGGCTACACCTTC
- TRBJ1-1 TRBV9 - CASSVAPTSNTEAFF TGTGCCAGCAGCGTAGCTCCCACTTCGAACACTGAAGCTTTCTTT
- TRBJ2-7 TRBV11-2 - CASSLTDEQYF TGTGCCAGCAGCTTGACAGACGAGCAGTACTTC
- TRBJ2-4 TRBV11-2 - CASSQLLGIQYF TGTGCCAGCAGCCAACTATTAGGCATTCAGTACTTC
- TRBJ2-3 TRBV4-2 TRBD2 CASSQEQRGGTDTQYF TGTGCCAGCAGCCAAGAACAGCGGGGGGGCACAGATACGCAGTATTTT
- TRBJ2-5 TRBV25-1 - CASSEYVDSFFQETQYF TGTGCCAGCAGTGAATACGTAGACAGCTTTTTTCAAGAGACCCAGTACTTC
- TRBJ2-7 TRBV4-1 TRBD1 CASSQVAGTGGYEQYF TGCGCCAGCAGCCAGGTCGCCGGGACAGGGGGCTACGAGCAGTACTTC
- TRBJ2-2 TRBV13 - CASSFGTHINTGELFF TGTGCCAGCAGCTTCGGGACTCATATAAACACCGGGGAGCTGTTTTTT
- TRBJ2-7 TRBV10-3 - CAISATGIDEQYF TGTGCCATCAGTGCAACAGGGATTGACGAGCAGTACTTC
- TRBJ2-7 TRBV5-4 TRBD1 CASSTRQGTYEQYF TGTGCCAGCAGCACACGACAGGGGACCTACGAGCAGTACTTC
- TRBJ1-1 TRBV9 - CASSPGNMNTEAFF TGTGCCAGCAGCCCTGGTAACATGAACACTGAAGCTTTCTTT
- TRBJ2-7 TRBV4-3 TRBD1 CASSQGQGVIYEQYF TGCGCCAGCAGCCAAGGACAGGGAGTAATCTACGAGCAGTACTTC
- TRBJ2-7 TRBV5-5 - CASSLTLRDSSYEQYF TGTGCCAGCAGCTTGACCCTCCGGGACTCCTCCTACGAGCAGTACTTC
- TRBJ1-5 TRBV13 - CATGQGGQPQHF TGTGCCACCGGGCAGGGCGGCCAGCCCCAGCATTTT
- TRBJ1-2 TRBV6-5 - CASSYSEEGYGYTF TGTGCCAGCAGTTACTCAGAGGAGGGCTATGGCTACACCTTC